This T cell receptor beta chain was found in a study of cytomegalovirus exposure and HLA in healthy donors. Points on this clone: Its target is unknown.

Clones were read by immunoSEQ multiplex PCR, and TCRdb kept only the in-frame ones, dropping some. The sample has roughly 200,000 clones, around nine tenths seen once; the top ten hold roughly 7%. Findings of the study overall: The authors confirmed in vitro that a few CMV-associated chains were specific for CMV antigens. The study designated over 150 TCR beta chains cytomegalovirus-associated. Within the 90 to 150 validation repertoires, first-cohort TCR clusters tended to co-occur, according to a later analysis.

Sequenced sample: PBMCs. The receptor comes from a man aged 25 to 45 in good health and CMV-seropositive.

The CDR3 DNA reads as TGTGCCAGCAGTGAATGGCAGAGTGGAACTGAAGCTTTCTTT. Protein: CASSEWQSGTEAFF. This chain joins TRBV6-1 and TRBJ1-1, with D hard to call. This CDR3 has 14 residues. Germline loops: CDR1 MNHNS, CDR2 SASEGT. Trimming stripped 2 bases from V and 5 bases from J, with 12 bases between.